These 14 T cell receptor beta chains were sequenced from one sample in a study of spatial heterogeneity in lung cancer. Time point indicated: blood at routine non-recurrence follow-up after resection. Extraction of whole RNA from tumor, nontumor lung or frozen PBMC preceded unsorted sequencing. TCRdb reprocessed the 5' RACE reads with MiXCR, giving one entry per CDR3 protein. The sample lists roughly 26,000 distinct CDR3 sequences, roughly 6% occurring once. The material was PBMCs, obtained at follow-up. The receptors originated from a male donor with early-stage non-small cell lung cancer.

At least ten counts were recorded for this clonotype. The chain links TRBV29-1 to TRBJ2-3; 11 bases match TRBD1. V shed 5 bases and J 3 bases; nucleotides not matched to a gene: 7. The CDR3 runs to 15 residues. In germline, CDR1 is SQVTM, CDR2 ANQGSEA. CDR3 nucleotides: TGCAGCGTTTCCCAGGACAGGGGGCGGACAGATACGCAGTATTTT. It encodes CSVSQDRGRTDTQYF.

The chain has TRBV6-5 and TRBJ2-3, with a tentative D call TRBD2 (6 bases). V lost 2 bases and J 2 bases, leaving 14 bases between the germline ends. Germline loops: CDR1 MNHEY, CDR2 SVGAGI. The CDR3 extends over 16 amino acids. This CDR3 is CASSYGSSGATDTQYF. CDR3 bases: TGTGCCAGCAGTTACGGTTCATCGGGAGCCACAGATACGCAGTATTTT.

There are many counts of this clonotype. The rearrangement links TRBV7-9 to TRBJ2-5; D is uncertain. Looked up from germline, CDR1 is SEHNR and CDR2 is FQNEAQ (reference sequence). Trimming left V 2 bases short and J 3 bases short, with 1 base between. The CDR3 sequence is 11 residues long. CDR3 amino acids: CASSLKETQYF. The CDR3 coding sequence is TGTGCCAGCAGCTTAAAAGAGACCCAGTACTTC.

This clonotype was counted at least ten times. The V and J genes are TRBV4-2 and TRBJ1-1, with 7 bases aligning to TRBD1. The CDR3 runs 14 residues. CDR1 is LGHNA, CDR2 YNFKEQ, per germline. With V trimmed by 5 bases and J by 3 bases, 6 bases remained unmatched. CDR3 sequence reads: CASSKGARDTEAFF. Here the CDR3 DNA reads TGTGCCAGCAGCAAGGGGGCGCGGGACACTGAAGCTTTCTTT.

V and J are TRBV18 and TRBJ2-7; a weak D match, TRBD2 (5 bases). This CDR3 spans 12 amino acids. The germline gives CDR1 KGHSH, CDR2 LQKENI. V was shortened by 2 bases and J by 7 bases, with 9 bases between the two germline ends. The CDR3 bases are TGTGCCAGCTCACCAGAACGGGGTGAGCAGTACTTC. Protein: CASSPERGEQYF.

This clonotype showed up many times. J is TRBJ2-3 and V is TRBV7-3, with 9 bases lining up with TRBD1. The V segment lost 0 bases and the J segment 3 bases; nucleotides outside the gene matches: 1. From germline, CDR1 is SGHTA and CDR2 FQGTGA. This CDR3 contains 15 residues. The CDR3 bases are TGTGCCAGCAGCTTAACGGGACAGGGTACAGATACGCAGTATTTT. Translated: CASSLTGQGTDTQYF.

As concerns this clonotype: This may be a read error, as it is one base from a much larger clone. The genes are TRBV27 and TRBJ2-3; D gene unclear. Looked up from germline, CDR1 is MNHEY and CDR2 is SMNVEV (reference sequence). The CDR3 is made up of 13 amino acids. The CDR3 loop is CASSFRLFDTKYF. CDR3 bases: TGTGCCAGCAGTTTCCGACTGTTTGATACGAAGTATTTT.

This clonotype counts as hyperexpanded (1% or more). The rearrangement links TRBV4-3 to TRBJ2-6, with TRBD1 identical over 7 bases. This CDR3 has 21 residues. V trimming: 0 bases; J trimming: 0 bases; junction bases outside the gene matches: 14. Germline V gives CDR1 LGHNA, CDR2 YSLEER. The CDR3 DNA sequence: TGCGCCAGCAGCCAAGATCAGGGAAGGGACAGCTTGTTCTCTGGGGCCAACGTCCTGACTTTC. Translation: CASSQDQGRDSLFSGANVLTF.

This clonotype was observed many times. V and J are TRBV7-9 and TRBJ2-3; 13 nucleotides agree with TRBD2. Per the germline V gene, CDR1 is SEHNR and CDR2 is FQNEAQ (reference sequence). Losses at the gene ends were 4 bases for V and 0 bases for J; bases not matched to a gene: 7. The CDR3 totals 18 residues. The DNA of the CDR3 is TGTGCCAGCAGCTCGCCGGGACTAGCGGGATCTAGCACAGATACGCAGTATTTT. It yields the protein CASSSPGLAGSSTDTQYF.

This clonotype was seen at least ten times. This sequence joins TRBV20-1 and TRBJ1-4; the match to TRBD1 covers 9 bases. Germline values: CDR1 DFQATT, CDR2 SNEGSKA (reference sequence). The CDR3 totals 13 residues. The J segment lost 8 bases and the V segment lost 6 bases, leaving 7 bases of the junction unmatched. The CDR3 sequence: CSAPGTGQEKLFF. The CDR3 nucleotides read TGCAGTGCACCCGGGACAGGGCAAGAAAAACTGTTTTTT.

This clonotype appeared many times. This rearrangement joins TRBV12-3 or TRBV12-4 to TRBJ2-7; a weak D match, TRBD2 (5 bases). The CDR3 loop spans 14 amino acids. Trimming removed 3 bases from V and 4 bases from J, with 13 bases in between. The CDR3 DNA reads TGTGCCAGCAGTTTTAAACGGGGATTATACGAGCAGTACTTC. Amino acid sequence: CASSFKRGLYEQYF.

This clonotype came up many times. V gene TRBV7-2 combines with J gene TRBJ2-5; the D is unclear. The length of the CDR3 is 11 residues. Trimming took 5 bases from V and 5 from J, leaving 6 bases between them. Germline assignment: CDR1 SGHTA and CDR2 FQGNSA. In DNA, the CDR3 is TGTGCCAGCAGCAAGAGGGAGACCCAGTACTTC. Its translation: CASSKRETQYF.

The chain links TRBV7-9 to TRBJ2-5; D is perhaps TRBD1 (5 bases). The germline V gene encodes CDR1 SEHNR and CDR2 FQNEAQ (reference sequence). V lost 0 bases, J lost 1 base, and 9 bases lay in between. The CDR3 extends over 15 amino acids. The CDR3 here is CASSLALGAQETQYF. The CDR3 bases are TGTGCCAGCAGCTTAGCGCTTGGGGCCCAAGAGACCCAGTACTTC.

V is TRBV6-1 and J is TRBJ1-5, with a weak D call TRBD1 (6 bases). This CDR3 region has 15 residues. The germline V gene has CDR1 MNHNS and CDR2 SASEGT. V shed 2 bases and J shed 5 bases, with 13 bases lying between them. CDR3 nucleotides: TGTGCCAGCAGTGAAATGGGGGGCATGTATCAGCCCCAGCATTTT. It encodes CASSEMGGMYQPQHF.